Detailed here is one T cell receptor beta chain. The antigen remains unidentified. A much larger clone lies one base from this, so it may be a read error. In the sort, naive CD8 T cells were defined as CD8+CD4-CCR7+CD45RA+. The source of the sample is a study of molecular identifiers for immune sequencing clone quantification. MiXCR, run by TCRdb on the PCR reads, gives a single entry per CDR3 protein. This sample has about 65,000 distinct CDR3 sequences, with about a sixth found just once. General study findings and limits: Clones that had above 20 RNA copies took up over 97% of effector molecules but under 1% in naive cells.

This TCR was recovered from a human donor in good health. Some libraries in this study had Jurkat cell RNA spiked in. The sample consisted of naive CD8+ T cells from blood, with Jurkat cell RNA spiked in. Subset specified: FACS-sorted CD8+CD4-CCR7+CD45RA+ naive T cells.

CDR3 in DNA: TGTGCCAGCAGTCCCTACGGACTAGTGGGAGGATACAATGAGCAGTTCTTC. Translation gives CASSPYGLVGGYNEQFF. The J gene is TRBJ2-1, the V gene TRBV12-3 or TRBV12-4, with 7 bases identical to TRBD2. J was trimmed by 4 bases and V by 5 bases; bases with no gene match: 14. The CDR3 spans 17 residues.